This TCR beta chain was documented in a study of blood T cell repertoires in COVID-19. Study at large: The United States, Italy and Spain were the sources of the acute and convalescent COVID-19 samples. Sources were T cells, B-cell-depleted T cells, or PBMCs; the material itself was cDNA or gDNA.

Original methodology: Nucleated cell counts were estimated from reference gene primer amplification. Only in-frame clones appear in the TCRdb table, and some are missing; sequencing was by immunoSEQ multiplex PCR. The DNA was the basis for D and trimming; V, J and clone size are from that table. The profile covers about 95,000 clones, with 75% to 85% appearing a single time and around 4.8% taken by the ten largest. Germline CDR1 and CDR2: LNHDA and SQIVND (reference sequence). Between the trimmed V and J ends, which lost 3 bases and 0 bases, there was a span of 9 bases. CDR3 length: 15 residues. Patients at the Seattle site were enrolled during active infection and followed longitudinally.

What was sequenced was peripheral blood. The chain employs TRBV19 and TRBJ1-5; tentative D call: TRBD1 (5 bases). The TCR comes from an elderly man with COVID-19, enrolled during active disease. The CDR3 protein is CASSMTADSNQPQHF. The CDR3 region has the DNA TGTGCCAGTAGTATGACAGCCGATAGCAATCAGCCCCAGCATTTT.